Sequencing of this T cell receptor beta chain was carried out in a study of blood T cells in healthy people across ages. Details on this clonotype: Antigen unknown.

Together with a sample-barcoded 5' primer, a J-beta primer mix was included in a second PCR lasting about 7 to 12 cycles. Researchers report that a template-switch adaptor with 12 random nucleotides tagged each cDNA molecule. Sequencing of every sample gave 2.5 million or more CDR3-containing paired-end reads. TCRdb re-derived calls from the 5' RACE reads in MiXCR, one entry per CDR3 protein. The sample holds over 1.5 million distinct CDR3 sequences; about 49% are singletons and the top ten take more than 2%. They isolated at least 7 million PBMCs from each sample. Study-wide findings and caveats: The study found TCR beta diversity correlated strongly with naive T cell percentage.

The germline V and J ends were trimmed by 3 bases and 0 bases, with 16 bases remaining between them. Looked up from germline, CDR1 is SGDLS and CDR2 is YYNGEE. The CDR3 is 17 amino acids. Material: blood. The chain joins TRBV9 to TRBJ2-1; either TRBD1 or TRBD2 may fit D (7 bases each). This clonotype was obtained from a woman aged 35 to 49 in good health. This chain's CDR3 is CASSGGGGDSSYNEQFF. DNA for the CDR3: TGTGCCAGCAGCGGGGGGGGTGGGGACAGCTCCTACAATGAGCAGTTCTTC.